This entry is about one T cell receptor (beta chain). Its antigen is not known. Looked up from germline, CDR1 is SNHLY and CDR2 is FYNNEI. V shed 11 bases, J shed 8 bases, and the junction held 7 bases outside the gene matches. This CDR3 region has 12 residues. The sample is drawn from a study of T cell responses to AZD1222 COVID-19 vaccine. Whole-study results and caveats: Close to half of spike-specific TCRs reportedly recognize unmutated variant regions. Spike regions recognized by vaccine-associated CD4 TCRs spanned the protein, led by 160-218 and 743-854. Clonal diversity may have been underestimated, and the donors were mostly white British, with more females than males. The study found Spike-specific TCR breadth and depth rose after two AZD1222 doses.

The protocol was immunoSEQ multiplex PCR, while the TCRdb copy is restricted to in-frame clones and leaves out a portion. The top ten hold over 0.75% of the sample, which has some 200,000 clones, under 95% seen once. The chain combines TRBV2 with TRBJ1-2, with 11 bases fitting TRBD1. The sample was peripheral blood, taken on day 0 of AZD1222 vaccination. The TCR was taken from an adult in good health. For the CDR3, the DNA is TGTGCCGGGGGACAGGGGGAGGACGGCTACACCTTC. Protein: CAGGQGEDGYTF.